Reported below is one T cell receptor (beta chain). This record comes from a study of siplizumab effects on memory and regulatory T cells. Generated by immunoSEQ multiplex PCR, the TCRdb table keeps only in-frame clones and is missing some. The sample shows approximately 82,000 clones, approximately 86% of them seen only once. From germline, CDR1 is LNHDA and CDR2 SQIVND (reference sequence). The CDR3 covers 12 residues. Trimming shortened V by 4 bases and J by 8 bases, and 11 bases separated the two germline ends. Sequencing used Tregs sorted from blood. The chain links TRBV19 to TRBJ1-1; the D gene is possibly TRBD1 (5 bases). This sequence originates from a human donor in good health. The CDR3 coding sequence is TGTGCCAGTAGTAGGGGCGGGCAAGAAGCTTTCTTT. It is translated as CASSRGGQEAFF.